This TCR beta chain originates from a study of cytotoxic CD8 clonotypes in ibrutinib-treated CLL. For the study at large: Researchers reported over nine relapsed/refractory and roughly 15 treatment-naive patients, 17 to 18 of them IGHV unmutated.

The study's findings and limits: Contraction or stability on treatment was seen for public clonotypes, which were uncommon. Baseline-level clonality went beyond age-matched healthy donors and moved in step with circulating CD8+ T-cell counts. Sustained-remission and progressing patients had different sampling times.

About this clone: Its antigen is undetermined.

CDR3 length equals 14 residues. Germline CDR1 is MDHEN and CDR2 is SYDVKM. V was clipped by 8 bases and J by 5 bases; unmatched bases: 11. Produced via immunoSEQ multiplex PCR; TCRdb's table is partial and in-frame only. The data contain about 130,000 clones, 79% of them singletons. Specimen: PBMCs, collected after 12 months of ibrutinib treatment. The sequence came from a human donor with chronic lymphocytic leukemia. The chain has TRBV28 and TRBJ2-7; 8 positions agree with TRBD1. The CDR3 is CASQDREVIHEQYF. CDR3 DNA: TGTGCCAGCCAGGACAGGGAGGTTATCCACGAGCAGTACTTC.